A selection of T cell receptor beta chains follows, all from one sample in a study of post-analysis software for immune sequencing data. TCRdb reprocessed the PCR reads with MiXCR, giving one entry per CDR3 protein. This sample has 750,000 to 950,000 distinct CDR3 sequences, with roughly half found just once. Sequencing was performed on blood. The source is a girl aged 5 to 17 with multiple sclerosis. Both conserved end residues are part of each CDR3. The D gene is left open where the match is weak. Part of the rows lack a size; the others show once, few, many or a class for expanded clones.

.,few,TRBJ2-7,TRBV20-1,TGCAGTGCCGTCATCTGGCCCTCGCCCTACGAGCAGTACTTC,CSAVIWPSPYEQYF
TRBD1,.,TRBJ2-7,TRBV5-6,TGTGCCAGCAGCTTCTCCCGCAGGGGGAGATACGAGCAGTACTTC,CASSFSRRGRYEQYF
TRBD2,.,TRBJ2-1,TRBV7-9,TGTGCCAGCAGCCCTAGAAAGACTAGCGGGACAACAGGGGACTACAATGAGCAGTTCTTC,CASSPRKTSGTTGDYNEQFF
.,few,TRBJ2-7,TRBV14,TGTGCCAGCAGCCAAGAATCACAGTCCTACGAGCAGTACTTC,CASSQESQSYEQYF
TRBD1,.,TRBJ2-4,TRBV7-9,TGTGCCAGCAGCTTAGCGACAGGGATAAAAAACATTCAGTACTTC,CASSLATGIKNIQYF
TRBD2,.,TRBJ2-1,TRBV20-1,TGCAGTGCGCCACCCACTAGCGGGAGGGAGCAGTTCTTC,CSAPPTSGREQFF
TRBD1,.,TRBJ2-5,TRBV29-1,TGCAGCGTCTGTGAGACAGGGAAAGAGACCCAGTACTTC,CSVCETGKETQYF
.,.,TRBJ2-7,TRBV12-5,TGTGCTAGTGGTTTTCACGAGCAGTACTTC,CASGFHEQYF
TRBD2,.,TRBJ2-1,TRBV12-3/TRBV12-4,TGTGTCAGCATCAGACTAGCGGGAGGTGACAATGAGCAGTTCTTC,CVSIRLAGGDNEQFF
TRBD1,.,TRBJ2-5,TRBV15,TGTGCCACCAGCCTGCGGACAGGCGAAGAGACCCAGTACTTC,CATSLRTGEETQYF
TRBD2,.,TRBJ2-1,TRBV20-1,TGCAGTGCTAGCCGTCTTAGCGGGAGGGCAGACAATGAGCAGTTCTTC,CSASRLSGRADNEQFF
TRBD2,.,TRBJ2-1,TRBV25-1,TGTGCCAGCAGGGCTAGCGGGGGCCTGAGCTCCTACAATGAGCAGTTCTTC,CASRASGGLSSYNEQFF
TRBD1,.,TRBJ1-2,TRBV20-1,TGCAGTGCTGGGAGAGGGGGCCAGAACTATGGCTACACCTTC,CSAGRGGQNYGYTF
TRBD2,.,TRBJ2-7,TRBV29-1,TGCAGCGTTGAGAAAGTGCTCACTAGCGGGAGTGGCGAGCAGTACTTC,CSVEKVLTSGSGEQYF
.,.,TRBJ2-5,TRBV4-2,TGTGCCAGCAGCCAAGAGGGTGGGGCGGTGGAGACCCAGTACTTC,CASSQEGGAVETQYF
.,.,TRBJ2-3,TRBV7-2,TGTGCCAGCAGCCATACGGGGGACCAGTCCCGGCATGATACGCAGTATTTT,CASSHTGDQSRHDTQYF
TRBD1,once,TRBJ2-7,TRBV7-8,TGTGCCAGCAGCTTAAGACAGGGATTCTCCTACGAGCAGTACTTC,CASSLRQGFSYEQYF
.,.,TRBJ2-5,TRBV27,TGTGCCAGCAGTCCTCGGACTTTGGAGACCCAGTACTTC,CASSPRTLETQYF
TRBD2,.,TRBJ2-7,TRBV20-1,TGCAGTGCTAGCCCCCGGTTAGCGGGAGGGCCTAACTACGAGCAGTACTTC,CSASPRLAGGPNYEQYF
TRBD1,.,TRBJ1-4,TRBV4-1,TGCGCCAGCAGCCAAGAGAGGGGGACAGCCCTTAATGAAAAACTGTTTTTT,CASSQERGTALNEKLFF
.,.,TRBJ2-7,TRBV28,TGTGCCAGCAGTTCACCGTGGAGGGCCGACGAGCAGTACTTC,CASSSPWRADEQYF
.,.,TRBJ2-4,TRBV9,TGTGCCGGCAGCGTAGAACCGGCGATAGGAAACATTCAGTACTTC,CAGSVEPAIGNIQYF
TRBD1,.,TRBJ2-5,TRBV5-6,TGTGCCAGCAGCCGCGGACAGGGGCGGGGAGAGCAGTACTTC,CASSRGQGRGEQYF
TRBD2,.,TRBJ2-5,TRBV7-8,TGTGCCAGCGTAGCGGGAGAAGGGGAAGAGACCCAGTACTTC,CASVAGEGEETQYF
.,.,TRBJ2-1,TRBV2,TGTGCCAGCAGTGAAGTATGGGCAGACGCCTACAATGAGCAGTTCTTC,CASSEVWADAYNEQFF
.,few,TRBJ1-2,TRBV6-1,TGTGCCAGCAGTGGTTGGCAGTATGGCTACACCTTC,CASSGWQYGYTF
.,.,TRBJ1-1,TRBV4-1,TGCGCCAGCAGCCTCCCAGGGGCGGGACGCTATCGCACTGAAGCTTTCTTT,CASSLPGAGRYRTEAFF
TRBD1,few,TRBJ2-6,TRBV5-5,TGTGCCAGCAGCCCCCGGTCTGGGGGACAGGGGACGTCTGGGGCCAACGTCCTGACTTTC,CASSPRSGGQGTSGANVLTF
.,.,TRBJ2-7,TRBV29-1,TGCAGCGTTGAAGACCCTGACACGGCCAGCTCCTACGAGCAGTACTTC,CSVEDPDTASSYEQYF
TRBD1,.,TRBJ2-7,TRBV27,TGTGCCAGCAGTTTATTGGGACAGGGGGTCCACGAGCAGTACTTC,CASSLLGQGVHEQYF
.,few,TRBJ2-3,TRBV12-3/TRBV12-4,TGTGCCAGCAGTTCCTCCCTAGATACGCAGTATTTT,CASSSSLDTQYF
.,.,TRBJ2-3,TRBV29-1,TGCACCTTCGGACGGGGGTCCACAGATACGCAGTATTTT,CTFGRGSTDTQYF
TRBD1,.,TRBJ2-1,TRBV20-1,TGCAGTGCTAGATATCCCCGGGACAGCACAGATGAGCAGTTCTTC,CSARYPRDSTDEQFF
TRBD2,.,TRBJ2-3,TRBV15,TGTGCCACCAGCAGAGAGATTCTGACTAGCGGGAGTGGGGATACGCAGTATTTT,CATSREILTSGSGDTQYF
.,.,TRBJ2-7,TRBV29-1,TGCAGCGTTGGACCGCGACTGGGCTACGAGCAGTACTTC,CSVGPRLGYEQYF
.,.,TRBJ2-7,TRBV13,TGTGCCAGCAGCTTACGCAGGTCTAGCTCCTACAATGAGCAGTACTTC,CASSLRRSSSYNEQYF
TRBD1,.,TRBJ2-3,TRBV5-1,TGCGCCAGCAGCTTGGCCAGGGGGCAAGCAGATACGCAGTATTTT,CASSLARGQADTQYF
TRBD2,.,TRBJ2-3,TRBV2,TGTGCCAGCAATCCGGGACTAGGAGGCACAGATACGCAGTATTTT,CASNPGLGGTDTQYF
TRBD1,.,TRBJ2-7,TRBV29-1,TGCAGCGTGACAGGGGGACACCTTTCCTACGAGCAGTACTTC,CSVTGGHLSYEQYF
.,.,TRBJ2-5,TRBV29-1,TGCAGCGTTGACAACGTGGGACACTACCAAGAGACCCAGTACTTC,CSVDNVGHYQETQYF
.,once,TRBJ2-7,TRBV4-1,TGCGCCAGCAGCCACGCTCTAGCGACAACCCCCTACGAGCAGTACTTC,CASSHALATTPYEQYF
TRBD2,.,TRBJ2-7,TRBV20-1,TGCAGTGCTAGAGAGCCTAGCGGTGCCTACGAGCAGTACTTC,CSAREPSGAYEQYF
.,once,TRBJ2-1,TRBV20-1,TGCAGTGCCCCTGGCTGGGACGAGCAGTTCTTC,CSAPGWDEQFF
.,.,TRBJ1-2,TRBV6-1,TGTGCTAGCAGGCTCGACAGGAACTATGGCTACACCTTC,CASRLDRNYGYTF
.,.,TRBJ2-1,TRBV29-1,TGCAGCGTTGAAGTTGGTACGGGCCGCTCCTACAATGAGCAGTTCTTC,CSVEVGTGRSYNEQFF
TRBD2,once,TRBJ2-3,TRBV3-1,TGTGCCAGCAGCGTACTTACTAGCGGGAACACAGATACGCAGTATTTT,CASSVLTSGNTDTQYF
TRBD2,.,TRBJ2-7,TRBV20-1,TGCAGTGCTAGAGATTATAGGGGACTAGCGGCCCCCTACGAGCAGTACTTC,CSARDYRGLAAPYEQYF
.,.,TRBJ2-1,TRBV7-2,TGTGCCAGCTCAGCGGACTACTCCTACAATGAGCAGTTCTTC,CASSADYSYNEQFF
.,.,TRBJ2-3,TRBV20-1,TGCAGTCAAGTAGGAGATACGCAGTATTTT,CSQVGDTQYF
.,.,TRBJ2-1,TRBV14,TGTGCCAGCAGCCAAGCGGACTACAATGAGCAGTTCTTC,CASSQADYNEQFF
.,.,TRBJ1-4,TRBV7-9,TGTGCCAGCAGCTCCGGGGCTGCAACTAATGAAAAACTGTTTTTT,CASSSGAATNEKLFF
TRBD1,.,TRBJ1-2,TRBV7-9,TGTGCCAGCAGCTTGACAGGGGGTTCCCCTAACTATGGCTACACCTTC,CASSLTGGSPNYGYTF
.,many,TRBJ2-5,TRBV5-1,TGCGCCAGCAGCGGGCAAGAGACCCAGTACTTC,CASSGQETQYF
.,few,TRBJ2-5,TRBV20-1,TGCAGTGCTAGAGGGACGGGCCGACGAGTGGAGACCCAGTACTTC,CSARGTGRRVETQYF
.,few,TRBJ2-7,TRBV7-3,TGTGCCAGCAGCTCGGGCCACCCCTCCGAGCAGTACTTC,CASSSGHPSEQYF
.,.,TRBJ2-5,TRBV12-3/TRBV12-4,TGTGCCAGCACCCCGGCAGAGACCCAGTACTTC,CASTPAETQYF
.,.,TRBJ1-4,TRBV7-6,TGTGCCAGCAGCTCTAGGGTCACGGAAAAACTGTTTTTT,CASSSRVTEKLFF
.,.,TRBJ2-1,TRBV12-3/TRBV12-4,TGTGCCAGCAGTTTTGGACAATCCTACAATGAGCAGTTCTTC,CASSFGQSYNEQFF
TRBD2,.,TRBJ2-1,TRBV20-1,TGCAGTGCTCACCTGGGAGGGAGGGCCTACAATGAGCAGTTCTTC,CSAHLGGRAYNEQFF